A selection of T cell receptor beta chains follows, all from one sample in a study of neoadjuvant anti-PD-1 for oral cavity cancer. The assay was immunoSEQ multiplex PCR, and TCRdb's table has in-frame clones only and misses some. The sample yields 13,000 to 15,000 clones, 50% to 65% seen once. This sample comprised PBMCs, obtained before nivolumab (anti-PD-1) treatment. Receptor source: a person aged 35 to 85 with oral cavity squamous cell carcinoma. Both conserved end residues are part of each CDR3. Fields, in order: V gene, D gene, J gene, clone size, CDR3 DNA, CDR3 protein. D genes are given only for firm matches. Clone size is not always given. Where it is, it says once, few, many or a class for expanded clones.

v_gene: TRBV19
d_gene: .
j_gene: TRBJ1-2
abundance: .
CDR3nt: TGTGCCAGTACCTCCTCGAACAGGGCTAACTATGGCTACACCTTC
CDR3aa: CASTSSNRANYGYTF

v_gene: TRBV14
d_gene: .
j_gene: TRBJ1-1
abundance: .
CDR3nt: TGTGCCAGCAGCCAAATGGCCGGGGACACTGAAGCTTTCTTT
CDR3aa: CASSQMAGDTEAFF

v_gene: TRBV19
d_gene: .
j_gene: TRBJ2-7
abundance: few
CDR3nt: TGTGCCAGTAGTATAGTGCTTGCTCAGCTTAAATCCTACGAGCAGTACTTC
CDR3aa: CASSIVLAQLKSYEQYF

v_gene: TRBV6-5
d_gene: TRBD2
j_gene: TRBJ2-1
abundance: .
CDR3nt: TGTGCCAGCAGTTACTCGACTAGCGGGAGGAGGTATGAGCAGTTCTTC
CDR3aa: CASSYSTSGRRYEQFF

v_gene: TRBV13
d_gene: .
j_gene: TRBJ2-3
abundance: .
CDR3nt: TGTGCCAGTTCCCCATCAGATACGCAGTATTTT
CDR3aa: CASSPSDTQYF

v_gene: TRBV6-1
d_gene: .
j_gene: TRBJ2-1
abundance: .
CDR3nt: TGTGCCAGCAAACCGGGACAGCGGGCTTACAATGAGCAGTTCTTC
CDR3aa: CASKPGQRAYNEQFF

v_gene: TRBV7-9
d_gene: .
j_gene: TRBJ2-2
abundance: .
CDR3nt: TGTGCCAGCAGAACCGGGCTCCGCCACACCGGGGAGCTGTTTTTT
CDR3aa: CASRTGLRHTGELFF

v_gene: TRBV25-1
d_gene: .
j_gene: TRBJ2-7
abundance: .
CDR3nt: TGTGCCAGCAGTGAATGGAGTAGCGGCGTTAAGCAGTACTTC
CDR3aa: CASSEWSSGVKQYF

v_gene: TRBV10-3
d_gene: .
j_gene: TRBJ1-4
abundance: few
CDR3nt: TGTGCCATCAGTGAGCCGAAAAACAGACTGTTTTTT
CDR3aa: CAISEPKNRLFF

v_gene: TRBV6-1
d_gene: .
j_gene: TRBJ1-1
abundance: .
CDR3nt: TGTGCCAGCAGTGAAGCTCACGCGGGGAGGGAGTACACTGAAGCTTTCTTT
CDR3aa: CASSEAHAGREYTEAFF

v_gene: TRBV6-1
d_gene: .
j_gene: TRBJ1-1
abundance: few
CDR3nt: TGTGCCAGCAGTGAAGGAACGGAGGGAACTGAAGCTTTCTTT
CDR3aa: CASSEGTEGTEAFF

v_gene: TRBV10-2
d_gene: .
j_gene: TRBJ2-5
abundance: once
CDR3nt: TGCGCCAGCAGTGATCCGGGCCACAAAGAGACCCAGTACTTC
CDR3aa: CASSDPGHKETQYF

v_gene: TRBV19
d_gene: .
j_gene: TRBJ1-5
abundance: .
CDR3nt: TGTGCCAGTAGTATTTATCAAGGGGGAAGTAGCAATCAGCCCCAGCATTTT
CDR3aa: CASSIYQGGSSNQPQHF

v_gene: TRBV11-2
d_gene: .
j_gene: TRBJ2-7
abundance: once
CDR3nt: TGTGCCAGCAGCTTAGTAGTTGGGGGATACTACGAGCAGTACTTC
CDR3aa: CASSLVVGGYYEQYF

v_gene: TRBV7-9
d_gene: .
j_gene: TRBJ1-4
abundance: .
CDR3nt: TGTGCATCTGGAGAACAGGGTAATGAAAAACTGTTTTTT
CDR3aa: CASGEQGNEKLFF

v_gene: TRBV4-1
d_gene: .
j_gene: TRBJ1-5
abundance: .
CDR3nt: TGCGCCAGCAGCCAAGGGGCGGGGGACAGCAATCAGCCCCAGCATTTT
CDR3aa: CASSQGAGDSNQPQHF

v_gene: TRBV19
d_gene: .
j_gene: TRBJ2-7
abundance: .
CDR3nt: TGTGCCAGTAGTATGGGAGGTTACGAGCAGTACTTC
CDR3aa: CASSMGGYEQYF

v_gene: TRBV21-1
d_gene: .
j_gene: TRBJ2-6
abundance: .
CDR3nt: TGTGCCAGCAGCAGACCAATCCGGGACAGCGAAACCTCTGGGGCCAACGTCCTGACTTTC
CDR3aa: CASSRPIRDSETSGANVLTF

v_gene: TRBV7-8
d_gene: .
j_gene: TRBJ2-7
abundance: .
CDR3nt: TGTGCCAGCAGCTCGCCAGCCAGGGCGGTAACCTACGAGCAGTACTTC
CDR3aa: CASSSPARAVTYEQYF

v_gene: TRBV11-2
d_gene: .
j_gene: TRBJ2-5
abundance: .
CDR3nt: TGTGCCAGCAGCCTGCCGGGGCGTAGGAAGACCCAGTACTTC
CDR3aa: CASSLPGRRKTQYF

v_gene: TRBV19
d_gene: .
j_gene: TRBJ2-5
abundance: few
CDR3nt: TGTGCCAGTAGTGTCCCCCTCTCGTACCAAGAGACCCAGTACTTC
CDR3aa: CASSVPLSYQETQYF